This T cell receptor beta chain appears in the sequencing data of a study of T cell changes during pregnancy in multiple sclerosis. TCRdb keeps only in-frame clones here, not all; method: immunoSEQ multiplex PCR. In the table there are over 60,000 clones, around 97% of which are singletons. The germline gives CDR1 SNHLY, CDR2 FYNNEI. V lost 3 bases and J 0 bases, leaving 17 bases between the germline ends. The CDR3 has 18 amino acids. Sequencing was performed on CD8+ T cells from peripheral blood mononuclear cells, taken after pregnancy. This clonotype was sampled from a female donor with multiple sclerosis, enrolled in a pregnancy study. The V gene is TRBV2, the J gene TRBJ1-4; the D gene is possibly TRBD1 (6 bases). The CDR3 DNA sequence: TGTGCCAGCAGTGATCAGGGGACGGACCCCGCAACTAATGAAAAACTGTTTTTT. Translated, it gives CASSDQGTDPATNEKLFF. The full variable domain, its missing parts supplied by reference TRBV2 and TRBJ1-4, is EPEVTQTPSHQVTQMGQEVILRCVPISNHLYFYWYRQILGQKVEFLVSFYNNEISEKSEIFDDQFSVERPDGSNFTLKIRSTKLEDSAMYFCASSDQGTDPATNEKLFFGSGTQLSVL.